This section outlines one T cell receptor (beta chain) sequence together with its context. These data belong to a study of blood T cell repertoires in COVID-19. On the study more broadly: Acute-phase and convalescent COVID-19 samples originated in the United States, Italy and Spain. In each case, the material was cDNA or gDNA derived from T cells, B-cell-depleted T cells, or PBMCs.

Germline trimming cut 11 bases from V and 8 bases from J; bases unmatched to any gene: 7. Germline V lookup: CDR1 LGHDT, CDR2 YNNKEL (reference sequence). The CDR3 runs 13 residues. TCRdb's table, derived via immunoSEQ multiplex PCR, lists solely in-frame clones and lacks some. The sample contains under 150,000 clones, more than 70% of which appear only once. Sequencing input: peripheral blood. V is TRBV3-1 (or the pseudogene TRBV3-2) and J is TRBJ2-1; 12 positions agree with TRBD1. This sequence was found in a woman in her 70s who had recovered from COVID-19. CDR3 nucleotide sequence: TGTGCCGTACGCGGGACAGGGGGCCATGAGCAGTTCTTC. This translates into CAVRGTGGHEQFF.